Below, one T cell receptor (beta chain) is given with its context. What it recognizes is unknown. The data belong to a study of T cell responses to AZD1222 COVID-19 vaccine. On the study more broadly: Pooled samples include second doses given at about 4 or 12 weeks.

Generated by immunoSEQ multiplex PCR, the TCRdb table keeps only in-frame clones and is missing some. The sample carries 160,000 or so clones, over 75% recorded once. Notes on the study in general: Following two doses of AZD1222, Spike-specific TCR breadth and depth rose. The donor cohort was predominantly white British with a female majority, and clonal diversity may have been underestimated.

The ends were cut back, 0 bases at V and 2 bases at J, with 1 base in the middle. The length of the CDR3 is 11 residues. Germline CDR1 reads GTSNPN; CDR2 reads SVGIG (reference sequence). Sequencing used peripheral blood, obtained on day 0 of AZD1222 vaccination. The clonotype originates from an adult in good health. V gene TRBV30 combines with J gene TRBJ1-1; D is undetermined. CDR3: CAWSVNTEAFF. The CDR3 nucleotides read TGTGCCTGGAGTGTTAACACTGAAGCTTTCTTT.